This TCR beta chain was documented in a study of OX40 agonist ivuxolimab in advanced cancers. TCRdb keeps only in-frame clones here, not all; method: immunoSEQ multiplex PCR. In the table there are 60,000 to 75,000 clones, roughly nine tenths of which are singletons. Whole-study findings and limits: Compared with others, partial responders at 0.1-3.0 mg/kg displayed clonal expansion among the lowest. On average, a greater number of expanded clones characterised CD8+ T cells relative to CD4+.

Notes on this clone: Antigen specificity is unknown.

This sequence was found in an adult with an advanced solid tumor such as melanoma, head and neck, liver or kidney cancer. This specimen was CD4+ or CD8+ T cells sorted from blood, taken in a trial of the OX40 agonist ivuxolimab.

CDR3 DNA: TGTGCCAGTAGATCCGACAGCTCTGGAAACACCATATATTTT. Protein: CASRSDSSGNTIYF. The chain is built from TRBV19 and TRBJ1-3; maybe TRBD1 (5 bases). CDR3 length equals 14 residues. Germline assignment: CDR1 LNHDA and CDR2 SQIVND (reference sequence). Trimming cost V 6 bases and J 0 bases, with 9 bases left between them.